This entry is about one T cell receptor beta chain. Its antigen is still unknown. TCRdb re-analysed the reads in MiXCR, keeping a single row per CDR3 protein. The sample has approximately 910,000 distinct CDR3 sequences; roughly 30% are singletons. Germline CDR1 is LNHDA and CDR2 is SQIVND (reference sequence). The ends were cut back, 7 bases at V and 4 bases at J, with 23 bases in the middle. CDR3 length equals 17 residues. These data originate in a study of T cell repertoires in cytomegalovirus infection. Study-level background: Matching HLA type, along with CMV infection, was indicated by public TCR beta signatures.

The genes are TRBV19 and TRBJ2-1, with D possibly being TRBD1 or TRBD2 (6 bases each). The TCR was taken from a human donor in good health (CMV status not recorded). Some clones in this sample may be carry-over from other donors' samples. The material sequenced was cultured CD8+ T cells from PBMCs, taken from culture after CMV antigen stimulation. This CDR3 reads CASTPRGEGGFYNEQFF. The CDR3, as DNA: TGTGCCAGTACCCCAAGAGGTGAGGGGGGTTTTTACAATGAGCAGTTCTTC.